This T cell receptor beta chain was retrieved from a study of blood T cell repertoires in COVID-19. The wider study: The study drew acute and convalescent COVID-19 samples from the United States, Italy and Spain. PBMCs, B-cell-depleted T cells, or T cells were the source of the cDNA or gDNA that made up the material.

In the original processing: By means of reference gene primer amplification, nucleated cell counts were estimated. The table came from immunoSEQ multiplex PCR; TCRdb's copy has only in-frame clones and leaves some out. V and J calls and clone size are copied from that table; D and trimming were computed from the DNA. The table lists under 200,000 clones, about four fifths of them singletons. Germline V lookup: CDR1 MNHEY, CDR2 SVGAGI. With 6 bases removed from V and 6 bases from J, the gap between germline ends came to 15 bases. The CDR3 has 14 residues. This sequence was found in a man aged 65 to 85 with active or convalescent COVID-19. Sequencing used peripheral blood. V usage is TRBV6-5 and J usage is TRBJ1-3; D is perhaps TRBD1 (5 bases). The CDR3 bases are TGTGCCAGCAGGCCCCCCGGACATACAAACACCATATATTTT. As protein: CASRPPGHTNTIYF.